These T cell receptor beta chains were read from a single sample in a study of OX40 agonist ivuxolimab in advanced cancers. TCRdb's copy holds only in-frame clones and misses some; the assay was immunoSEQ multiplex PCR. Of about 71,000 clones in the sample, 94% were seen once. Sequencing was performed on CD4+ or CD8+ T cells sorted from blood, taken in a trial of the OX40 agonist ivuxolimab. The source of these receptors is an adult with an advanced solid tumor such as melanoma, head and neck, liver or kidney cancer. Each CDR3 is given with its conserved first and last residue. A D gene is named only where the DNA matches it firmly. Size tells how often a clone was seen (once, few, many) or the class of an expanded clone, and some rows leave it out.

D: .
J: TRBJ2-3
size: .
V: TRBV19
CDR3: CASSIEDRSTDTQYF
DNA: TGTGCCAGTAGTATAGAGGACCGCAGCACAGATACGCAGTATTTT

D: TRBD1
J: TRBJ1-6
size: .
V: TRBV7-2
CDR3: CASSQGTGAINSPLHF
DNA: TGTGCCAGCAGCCAGGGGACAGGGGCTATTAATTCACCCCTCCACTTT

D: .
J: TRBJ2-3
size: .
V: TRBV4-3
CDR3: CASSQVGRGGTDTQYF
DNA: TGCGCCAGCAGCCAAGTGGGCAGGGGAGGAACAGATACGCAGTATTTT

D: TRBD2
J: TRBJ2-7
size: .
V: TRBV15
CDR3: CATSRDRGLAGGSYEQYF
DNA: TGTGCCACCAGCAGAGATAGGGGACTAGCGGGAGGGAGCTACGAGCAGTACTTC

D: .
J: TRBJ1-1
size: .
V: TRBV15
CDR3: CATTKDLGVNTEAFF
DNA: TGTGCCACCACTAAGGACTTGGGTGTGAACACTGAAGCTTTCTTT

D: .
J: TRBJ1-1
size: once
V: TRBV18
CDR3: CASSPLGGSQAGMNTEAFF
DNA: TGTGCCAGCTCACCATTAGGGGGGTCGCAGGCGGGCATGAACACTGAAGCTTTCTTT

D: TRBD1
J: TRBJ2-7
size: .
V: TRBV7-8
CDR3: CASSYHRGLGSYEQYF
DNA: TGTGCCAGCAGCTACCACAGGGGATTAGGCTCCTACGAGCAGTACTTC

D: .
J: TRBJ2-7
size: .
V: TRBV9
CDR3: CASSAPSSDYEQYF
DNA: TGTGCCAGCAGCGCCCCCTCGTCCGATTACGAGCAGTACTTC

D: .
J: TRBJ2-4
size: .
V: TRBV13
CDR3: CASSLGSWAGKNIQYF
DNA: TGTGCCAGCAGCTTAGGGTCCTGGGCCGGCAAAAACATTCAGTACTTC

D: TRBD2
J: TRBJ2-1
size: .
V: TRBV11-2
CDR3: CASSLDQVAGYWDEQFF
DNA: TGTGCCAGCAGCTTAGATCAAGTAGCGGGTTACTGGGATGAGCAGTTCTTC

D: .
J: TRBJ2-3
size: once
V: TRBV28
CDR3: CASSPSTDTQYF
DNA: TGTGCCAGCAGCCCTAGCACAGATACGCAGTATTTT

D: .
J: TRBJ1-4
size: .
V: TRBV6-1
CDR3: CASSEWVKEKLFF
DNA: TGTGCCAGCAGTGAATGGGTCAAGGAAAAACTGTTTTTT

D: .
J: TRBJ2-1
size: .
V: TRBV19
CDR3: CASSIGYSVPYNEQFF
DNA: TGTGCCAGTAGTATAGGATACAGCGTACCCTACAATGAGCAGTTCTTC

D: .
J: TRBJ2-1
size: .
V: TRBV27
CDR3: CASSLSYGGTYNEQFF
DNA: TGTGCCAGCAGTTTATCTTATGGGGGCACCTACAATGAGCAGTTCTTC

D: .
J: TRBJ2-7
size: .
V: TRBV27
CDR3: CASSLIGVAYEQYF
DNA: TGTGCCAGCAGTCTTATAGGTGTCGCCTACGAGCAGTACTTC

D: .
J: TRBJ1-6
size: .
V: TRBV4-1
CDR3: CASSSRQTLNNSPLHF
DNA: TGCGCCAGCAGCTCCCGACAGACATTGAATAATTCACCCCTCCACTTT

D: TRBD1
J: TRBJ2-7
size: .
V: TRBV4-1
CDR3: CASSLGTGSYEQYF
DNA: TGCGCCAGCAGCCTTGGGACAGGGTCCTACGAGCAGTACTTC

D: TRBD1
J: TRBJ1-1
size: .
V: TRBV28
CDR3: CASSLGTGFFRTEAFF
DNA: TGTGCCAGCAGTTTAGGGACAGGGTTTTTTCGCACTGAAGCTTTCTTT

D: TRBD1
J: TRBJ1-1
size: .
V: TRBV5-1
CDR3: CASSNYRGNTEAFF
DNA: TGCGCCAGCAGTAACTACAGGGGGAACACTGAAGCTTTCTTT

D: .
J: TRBJ1-6
size: .
V: TRBV27
CDR3: CASSLSGVDPYNSPLHF
DNA: TGTGCCAGCAGTTTATCGGGAGTAGACCCCTATAATTCACCCCTCCACTTT

D: .
J: TRBJ2-5
size: .
V: TRBV27
CDR3: CASSSLAGIQETQYF
DNA: TGTGCCAGCAGTTCCCTAGCCGGGATCCAAGAGACCCAGTACTTC

D: TRBD1
J: TRBJ1-2
size: .
V: TRBV28
CDR3: CASSPRGTDYGYTF
DNA: TGTGCCAGCAGTCCACGTGGGACAGACTATGGCTACACCTTC

D: .
J: TRBJ1-1
size: .
V: TRBV6-5
CDR3: CASSYTDYTEAFF
DNA: TGTGCCAGCAGTTACACTGATTACACTGAAGCTTTCTTT

D: .
J: TRBJ2-5
size: .
V: TRBV19
CDR3: CASALYGTQYF
DNA: TGTGCCAGTGCCCTTTACGGGACCCAGTACTTC

D: .
J: TRBJ1-1
size: .
V: TRBV19
CDR3: CASAPGLVSEAFF
DNA: TGTGCCAGTGCCCCCGGCCTCGTCTCTGAAGCTTTCTTT

D: .
J: TRBJ1-5
size: .
V: TRBV4-3
CDR3: CASSQGLGDSNQPQHF
DNA: TGCGCCAGCAGCCAAGGGTTAGGGGATAGCAATCAGCCCCAGCATTTT

D: .
J: TRBJ2-7
size: once
V: TRBV4-3
CDR3: CASSQDGTGPYEQYF
DNA: TGCGCCAGCAGCCAAGACGGGACGGGACCCTACGAGCAGTACTTC

D: .
J: TRBJ1-5
size: once
V: TRBV27
CDR3: CASSLWTDQPQHF
DNA: TGTGCCAGCAGTTTATGGACAGATCAGCCCCAGCATTTT

D: .
J: TRBJ1-2
size: .
V: TRBV19
CDR3: CASSIVNVGTHDYTF
DNA: TGTGCCAGTAGTATAGTCAACGTCGGAACACACGACTACACCTTC

D: .
J: TRBJ2-5
size: .
V: TRBV15
CDR3: CATSRDGGQGETQYF
DNA: TGTGCCACCAGCAGAGATGGGGGTCAGGGAGAGACCCAGTACTTC

D: TRBD2
J: TRBJ2-3
size: .
V: TRBV5-8
CDR3: CASSSGLAATDTQYF
DNA: TGTGCCAGCAGCTCAGGACTAGCAGCCACAGATACGCAGTATTTT

D: .
J: TRBJ2-2
size: .
V: TRBV5-1
CDR3: CASSLVGVVYTGELFF
DNA: TGCGCCAGCAGCTTGGTAGGGGTTGTATACACCGGGGAGCTGTTTTTT

D: .
J: TRBJ1-5
size: .
V: TRBV6-1
CDR3: CASSEAAGGNQPQHF
DNA: TGTGCCAGCAGTGAAGCTGCGGGAGGCAATCAGCCCCAGCATTTT

D: .
J: TRBJ1-2
size: .
V: TRBV19
CDR3: CASLTGDYGYTF
DNA: TGTGCCAGCCTGACAGGTGACTATGGCTACACCTTC

D: TRBD1
J: TRBJ1-2
size: .
V: TRBV11-2
CDR3: CASSFSLKGARPNYGYTF
DNA: TGTGCCAGCAGCTTTTCTCTTAAGGGGGCGCGACCTAACTATGGCTACACCTTC

D: TRBD1
J: TRBJ2-7
size: .
V: TRBV5-6
CDR3: CASSLGGPSYEQYF
DNA: TGTGCCAGCAGCTTAGGGGGCCCCTCCTACGAGCAGTACTTC

D: TRBD1
J: TRBJ2-2
size: .
V: TRBV7-3
CDR3: CASSLHQGAGELFF
DNA: TGTGCCAGCAGCTTACACCAGGGGGCCGGGGAGCTGTTTTTT

D: TRBD1
J: TRBJ1-4
size: .
V: TRBV6-6
CDR3: CASSQGQGAEKLFF
DNA: TGTGCCAGCAGCCAAGGGCAGGGGGCGGAAAAACTGTTTTTT

D: .
J: TRBJ2-7
size: .
V: TRBV27
CDR3: CASSSRDKVEQYF
DNA: TGTGCCAGCAGTTCCCGGGACAAGGTCGAGCAGTACTTC

D: TRBD2
J: TRBJ2-3
size: .
V: TRBV9
CDR3: CASSVDFLAGASTDTQYF
DNA: TGTGCCAGCAGCGTAGATTTCCTAGCGGGGGCGAGCACAGATACGCAGTATTTT